Listed below are T cell receptor beta chains from one sample, sequenced in a study of relationships among human T cell subsets. In TCRdb, the multiplex PCR reads were re-called with MiXCR into one record per CDR3 protein. This sample has 13,000 or so distinct CDR3 sequences, with around 67% found just once. Material for sequencing was CD4+ Th1 cells sorted from blood. These receptors came from a man aged 40-50 years in good health. Each CDR3 is given with its conserved first and last residue.

j_call: TRBJ2-1; v_call: TRBV11-2; cdr3_aa: CASSLDRDEQFF
j_call: TRBJ1-2; v_call: TRBV25-1; cdr3_aa: CASSEQALGYTF
j_call: TRBJ2-1; v_call: TRBV11-3; cdr3_aa: CASSLGDRVRYNEQFF
j_call: TRBJ2-1; v_call: TRBV5-1; cdr3_aa: CASSLASQRSSYNEQFF
j_call: TRBJ1-2; v_call: TRBV14; cdr3_aa: CASSQAGYGYTF
j_call: TRBJ1-5; v_call: TRBV4-1; cdr3_aa: CASSQGPGRSNQPQHF
j_call: TRBJ2-3; v_call: TRBV11-2; cdr3_aa: CASSFRRDQRTDTQYF
j_call: TRBJ2-7; v_call: TRBV11-2; cdr3_aa: CASSLEVAVTYEQYF
j_call: TRBJ2-3; v_call: TRBV20-1; cdr3_aa: CSARDLTSTDTQYF
j_call: TRBJ2-5; v_call: TRBV30; cdr3_aa: CAWSTHLGQLRRETQYF
j_call: TRBJ2-4; v_call: TRBV28; cdr3_aa: CASSPSGAIAKNIQYF
j_call: TRBJ2-6; v_call: TRBV7-7; cdr3_aa: CASSPFHSGANVLTF
j_call: TRBJ2-1; v_call: TRBV19; cdr3_aa: CASSFYNEQFF
j_call: TRBJ1-2; v_call: TRBV5-1; cdr3_aa: CASSGTGQGDYGYTF
j_call: TRBJ2-6; v_call: TRBV10-3; cdr3_aa: CAISGATGISSGANVLTF
j_call: TRBJ2-2; v_call: TRBV7-9; cdr3_aa: CASSFGQNARITGELFF
j_call: TRBJ2-3; v_call: TRBV11-2; cdr3_aa: CASSSAGTGPRTDTQYF
j_call: TRBJ2-5; v_call: TRBV29-1; cdr3_aa: CSVEATSGRETQYF
j_call: TRBJ2-3; v_call: TRBV2; cdr3_aa: CASRLETDTQYF
j_call: TRBJ1-6; v_call: TRBV5-6; cdr3_aa: CASSLTKDSPLHF
j_call: TRBJ2-4; v_call: TRBV11-2; cdr3_aa: CASSLGKVAELAKNIQYF
j_call: TRBJ2-7; v_call: TRBV2; cdr3_aa: CASSGLAGLYEQYF
j_call: TRBJ2-5; v_call: TRBV14; cdr3_aa: CASSHLRETQYF
j_call: TRBJ1-1; v_call: TRBV14; cdr3_aa: CASSQDIPGMEAFF
j_call: TRBJ2-7; v_call: TRBV5-1; cdr3_aa: CASSLAGQGLYEQYF
j_call: TRBJ2-3; v_call: TRBV29-1; cdr3_aa: CSVEDVGTSGGRTDTQYF
j_call: TRBJ1-1; v_call: TRBV4-1; cdr3_aa: CASSQGWGRTEAFF
j_call: TRBJ1-6; v_call: TRBV27; cdr3_aa: CASSLGPGNSPLHF
j_call: NA; v_call: TRBV12-3/TRBV12-4; cdr3_aa: CASSWQQLPDTQYF
j_call: TRBJ1-5; v_call: TRBV7-9; cdr3_aa: CASSSSGNQPQHF
j_call: TRBJ2-7; v_call: TRBV20-1; cdr3_aa: CSARPQFPEQYF
j_call: TRBJ2-7; v_call: TRBV12-3/TRBV12-4; cdr3_aa: CASSLTMIYEQYF
j_call: TRBJ2-7; v_call: TRBV11-1; cdr3_aa: CASSPPGLADRSYEQYF
j_call: TRBJ2-2; v_call: TRBV20-1; cdr3_aa: CSPGSGTGELFF
j_call: TRBJ2-3; v_call: TRBV28; cdr3_aa: CASSSTDTQYF
j_call: TRBJ2-7; v_call: TRBV30; cdr3_aa: CAWQTGTGYYEQYF
j_call: TRBJ2-1; v_call: TRBV11-2; cdr3_aa: CASRQLAGPYNEQFF
j_call: TRBJ1-5; v_call: TRBV28; cdr3_aa: CASRRGYSNQPQHF
j_call: TRBJ2-7; v_call: TRBV20-1; cdr3_aa: CSADLAGLSYEQYF
j_call: TRBJ2-5; v_call: TRBV5-1; cdr3_aa: CASSLAEETQYF
j_call: TRBJ2-5; v_call: TRBV12-3/TRBV12-4; cdr3_aa: CASSSSGTGGQETQYF
j_call: TRBJ2-7; v_call: TRBV3-1; cdr3_aa: CASSREQGPYEQYF
j_call: TRBJ2-3; v_call: TRBV27; cdr3_aa: CASSLSAAGSTDTQYF
j_call: TRBJ2-7; v_call: TRBV28; cdr3_aa: CASSSSGQGANEQYF
j_call: TRBJ1-1; v_call: TRBV30; cdr3_aa: CAWREYGFLNTEAFF
j_call: TRBJ2-7; v_call: TRBV20-1; cdr3_aa: CSARTSGQYF
j_call: TRBJ1-1; v_call: TRBV28; cdr3_aa: CASLQSGQDTEAFF
j_call: TRBJ1-1; v_call: TRBV28; cdr3_aa: CASSPSGGMSTEAFF
j_call: TRBJ1-5; v_call: TRBV20-1; cdr3_aa: CSARQETGVNQPQHF
j_call: TRBJ1-1; v_call: TRBV20-1; cdr3_aa: CSARGGSLNTEAFF
j_call: NA; v_call: TRBV28; cdr3_aa: CASNGTGRKTQYF
j_call: TRBJ1-4; v_call: TRBV29-1; cdr3_aa: CSDGQAANEKLFF
j_call: TRBJ2-3; v_call: TRBV24-1; cdr3_aa: CATRTHGAGGTDTQYF
j_call: TRBJ2-5; v_call: TRBV10-3; cdr3_aa: CAISGASGLGRETQYF
j_call: TRBJ2-5; v_call: TRBV7-9; cdr3_aa: CASSRDSLETQYF
j_call: TRBJ1-2; v_call: TRBV14; cdr3_aa: CASSQMRDTYGYTF
j_call: TRBJ2-2; v_call: TRBV11-2; cdr3_aa: CASSRRGVGTGELFF
j_call: TRBJ2-7; v_call: TRBV2; cdr3_aa: CASRPGTSASYEQYF
j_call: TRBJ2-4; v_call: TRBV6-6; cdr3_aa: CASLAGGLAKNIQYF